This T cell receptor (beta chain) comes out of a study of CD8 T cells in ankylosing spondylitis. Study-level points and caveats: Relatively rare in peripheral blood, disease-linked clones were also CD8+. Some of these motif variants have turned up before, in reports on reactive arthritis synovial fluid and blood. There was reportedly significant enrichment of clones that were disease-linked in matched ankylosing spondylitis synovial fluid. A motif of eight highly homologous TCR beta variants was seen as apparently characteristic of ankylosing spondylitis blood.

The CDR3 is 20 residues long. Germline trimming cut 1 base from V and 1 base from J; bases unmatched to any gene: 15. Germline lookup yields CDR1 SGHRS and CDR2 YFSETQ. Comments on this clonotype: Its antigen is as yet unknown.

Each CDR3 protein gets one entry after TCRdb re-called the 5' RACE reads with MiXCR. This sample has over 400,000 distinct CDR3 sequences, with roughly 27% found just once. Sequencing was carried out using blood, either unsorted or a sorted T cell fraction (not recorded which). This chain joins TRBV5-1 and TRBJ2-1, with 9 bases identical to TRBD2. This TCR derives from a male donor with ankylosing spondylitis. In DNA form, the CDR3 reads TGCGCCAGCAGCTTGAACGGGGGATTAATAGCGGGAGAATCCTACAATGAGCAGTTCTTC. Amino acid sequence: CASSLNGGLIAGESYNEQFF.